The sequence of this T cell receptor beta chain was determined in a study of cytomegalovirus exposure and HLA in healthy donors. TCRdb's copy holds only in-frame clones and misses some; the assay was immunoSEQ multiplex PCR. The repertoire includes fewer than 300,000 clones, 88% of them detected once, and about 0.86% sits in the top ten. Study-level findings and limits: A later analysis found first-cohort TCR clusters tended to co-occur in the 130 or so validation repertoires. With high specificity and sensitivity, the classifier reportedly diagnosed cytomegalovirus status. The authors listed around 150 TCR beta chains as cytomegalovirus-associated. Rare TCR sequences predominated, though certain public TCRs were found in many donors.

Germline values: CDR1 LGHNA, CDR2 YSLEER. The CDR3 runs 15 residues. V lost 0 bases and J lost 2, with 11 bases in between. About this clone itself: The antigen is undetermined.

The V and J genes are TRBV4-3 and TRBJ2-7; no reliable D call. Material for sequencing was PBMCs. The TCR comes from a woman under 30 in good health and CMV-seronegative. CDR3 residues: CASSQDFGGAYEQYF. The DNA of the CDR3 is TGCGCCAGCAGCCAAGATTTCGGCGGTGCCTACGAGCAGTACTTC.